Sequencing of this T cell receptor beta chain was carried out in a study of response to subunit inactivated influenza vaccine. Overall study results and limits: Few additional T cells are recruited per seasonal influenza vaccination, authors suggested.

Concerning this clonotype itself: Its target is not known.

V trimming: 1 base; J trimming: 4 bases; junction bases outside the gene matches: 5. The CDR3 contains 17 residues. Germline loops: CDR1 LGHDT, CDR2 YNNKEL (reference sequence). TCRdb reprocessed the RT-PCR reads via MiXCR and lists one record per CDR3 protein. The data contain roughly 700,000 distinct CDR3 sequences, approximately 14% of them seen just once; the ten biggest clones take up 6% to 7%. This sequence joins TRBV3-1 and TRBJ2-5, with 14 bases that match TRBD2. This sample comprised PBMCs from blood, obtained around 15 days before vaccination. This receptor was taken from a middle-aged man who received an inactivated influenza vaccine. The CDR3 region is CASSQVPGLAGAETQYF. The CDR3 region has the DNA TGTGCCAGCAGCCAAGTACCGGGACTAGCGGGAGCAGAGACCCAGTACTTC.